Listed below are T cell receptor beta chains from one sample, sequenced in a study of vaccination effects on CD4 cells after COVID-19. Using immunoSEQ multiplex PCR, the repertoire was profiled, and TCRdb retains in-frame clones only, with some absent. Among some 77,000 clones listed, approximately 72% were seen once. For these receptors, no antigen is known. The source material was CD4+ T cells from PBMCs cultured with HCoV-OC43 spike peptides, sampled before COVID-19 vaccination. These receptor sequences come from a human donor who received a COVID-19 vaccine. Both conserved end residues are part of each CDR3. D genes are given only for firm matches. Size values are once, few and many counts, or a class for expanded clones, and some rows have none.

13,.,TRBV14,once,TRBJ1-1,TGTGCCAGCAGCCGGGGGGAGAACACTGAAGCTTTCTTT,CASSRGENTEAFF
18,.,TRBV15,once,TRBJ2-5,TGTGCCACCAGCAGAGCGTCGGGTGGCGGGGCGAACCAAGAGACCCAGTACTTC,CATSRASGGGANQETQYF
16,TRBD1,TRBV24-1,.,TRBJ2-2,TGTGCCACCAGTGGATCCGGGACAGGGATCTCCGGGGAGCTGTTTTTT,CATSGSGTGISGELFF
16,.,TRBV3-1/TRBV3-2,.,TRBJ2-6,TGTGCCAGCAGCCAAGATACGGGCTCTGGGGCCAACGTCCTGACTTTC,CASSQDTGSGANVLTF
13,.,TRBV7-7,.,TRBJ2-1,TGTGCCAGCAGCTTAGACAGCCACAATGAGCAGTTCTTC,CASSLDSHNEQFF
13,.,TRBV24-1,few,TRBJ2-2,TGTGCCACCAGTGACCCCGGGGCCGGGGAGCTGTTTTTT,CATSDPGAGELFF
14,.,TRBV7-9,few,TRBJ1-1,TGTGCCAGCAGCTTAGGACAGATGAACACTGAAGCTTTCTTT,CASSLGQMNTEAFF
12,.,TRBV29-1,.,TRBJ1-1,TGCAGCGTCAGGGACGAGGGCACTGAAGCTTTCTTT,CSVRDEGTEAFF
14,TRBD2,TRBV12-5,.,TRBJ2-5,TGTGCTAGTGGTTCCTCCGGACTAGCTGAGACCCAGTACTTC,CASGSSGLAETQYF
16,.,TRBV6-1,once,TRBJ2-5,TGTGCCAGCAGTGAAGTAGTACAGCCGGGTAGAGAGACCCAGTACTTC,CASSEVVQPGRETQYF
13,.,TRBV2,few,TRBJ1-1,TGTGCCAGCACCACAGTTTATTACACTGAAGCTTTCTTT,CASTTVYYTEAFF
15,.,TRBV18,.,TRBJ2-3,TGTGCCAGCTCACCCCCAGGGGGGTACACAGATACGCAGTATTTT,CASSPPGGYTDTQYF
15,TRBD1,TRBV6-1,.,TRBJ2-3,TGTGCCAGCAGTGAAGGGACAGGGGGCACAGATACGCAGTATTTT,CASSEGTGGTDTQYF
13,.,TRBV12-3/TRBV12-4,.,TRBJ2-3,TGTGCCAGCAGTTTAGAAGGGCCAGATACGCAGTATTTT,CASSLEGPDTQYF
14,TRBD2,TRBV7-9,.,TRBJ2-3,TGTGCCAGCAGCCCGGGGGGGGTAAGGGATACGCAGTATTTT,CASSPGGVRDTQYF
13,.,TRBV7-2,.,TRBJ2-5,TGTGCCAGCAGCTTATCTCGGGGAGAGACCCAGTACTTC,CASSLSRGETQYF
13,.,TRBV6-6,.,TRBJ2-5,TGTGCCAGCAGTCCGCGGACAGAAGAGACCCAGTACTTC,CASSPRTEETQYF
14,.,TRBV11-2,.,TRBJ2-1,TGTGCCAGCAGCTTAGGTACCGGCGGGGATGAGCAGTTCTTC,CASSLGTGGDEQFF
13,TRBD1,TRBV12-3/TRBV12-4,.,TRBJ1-4,TGTGCCAGCAGGACAGGGGGCATAGAAAAACTGTTTTTT,CASRTGGIEKLFF
15,TRBD2,TRBV19,.,TRBJ2-3,TGTGCCAGTAGTTTCGGGGGGGTCGGCACAGATACGCAGTATTTT,CASSFGGVGTDTQYF
15,.,TRBV5-8,.,TRBJ1-5,TGTGCCAGCAGCTATCAGACCGTTAGCAATCAGCCCCAGCATTTT,CASSYQTVSNQPQHF
13,.,TRBV29-1,.,TRBJ1-1,TGCAGCGTAAGGGAACAGTATAACACTGAAGCTTTCTTT,CSVREQYNTEAFF
14,.,TRBV6-2/TRBV6-3,.,TRBJ2-3,TGTGCCAGCAGTTACTCGAGCCCAGCAGATACGCAGTATTTT,CASSYSSPADTQYF
13,.,TRBV5-6,once,TRBJ1-2,TGTGCCAGCAGCTTCTTCGGCGCCTATGGCTACACCTTC,CASSFFGAYGYTF
14,TRBD2,TRBV28,.,TRBJ2-3,TGTGCCAGCAGGACGGGGGGGAACACAGATACGCAGTATTTT,CASRTGGNTDTQYF
16,TRBD2,TRBV5-1,.,TRBJ2-3,TGCGCCAGCAGCTTGAGTCCCGGGGGGTGGGTGAATACGCAGTATTTT,CASSLSPGGWVNTQYF
14,.,TRBV30,once,TRBJ2-1,TGTGCCTGGAGTTCGGGGAGCTCCTACAATGAGCAGTTCTTC,CAWSSGSSYNEQFF
13,.,TRBV5-1,few,TRBJ2-4,TGCGCCAGCAGCCCGTGGGGGATGGACATTCAGTACTTC,CASSPWGMDIQYF
16,.,TRBV18,.,TRBJ1-3,TGTGCCAGCTCACCACCGGCCATATTGTCCGGAAACACCATATATTTT,CASSPPAILSGNTIYF
17,TRBD1,TRBV6-2/TRBV6-3,few,TRBJ2-1,TGTGCCAGCAGTTCTCAAACCGGGACAGGGTCAAAATATGAGCAGTTCTTC,CASSSQTGTGSKYEQFF
14,.,TRBV4-1,.,TRBJ1-4,TGCGCCAGCAGCCGCGGGGTCCTTAATGAAAAACTGTTTTTT,CASSRGVLNEKLFF
14,TRBD1,TRBV5-6,.,TRBJ1-1,TGTGCCAGCAGCTTTACAGGGGGCGGCACTGAAGCTTTCTTT,CASSFTGGGTEAFF
14,.,TRBV5-5,few,TRBJ2-2,TGTGCCAGCAGCTTGTCAGGGTACGCCGGGGAGCTGTTTTTT,CASSLSGYAGELFF
12,.,TRBV9,.,TRBJ1-2,TGTGCCAGCAGCGTTGGGTCATATGGCTACACCTTC,CASSVGSYGYTF
14,.,TRBV5-1,.,TRBJ1-3,TGCGCCAGCAGCTTGTCAGCTCCCGGAAACACCATATATTTT,CASSLSAPGNTIYF
15,TRBD1,TRBV18,.,TRBJ1-2,TGTGCCAGCTCACTACAGGGGGGACTCGACTATGGCTACACCTTC,CASSLQGGLDYGYTF
15,.,TRBV7-9,.,TRBJ1-2,TGTGCCAGCAGCTTAAATTCAGGGGTTAACTATGGCTACACCTTC,CASSLNSGVNYGYTF
13,.,TRBV3-1/TRBV3-2,.,TRBJ2-3,TGTGCCAGCAGCCAAGCGGATTCGGGTACGCAGTATTTT,CASSQADSGTQYF
14,.,TRBV5-1,few,TRBJ1-6,TGCGCCAGCAGCTTGTTACAGGAAAATTCACCCCTCCACTTT,CASSLLQENSPLHF
13,.,TRBV5-1,few,TRBJ2-1,TGCGCCAGCAGCTTGGTTAGGGTCAATGAGCAGTTCTTC,CASSLVRVNEQFF
16,TRBD1,TRBV5-1,few,TRBJ2-2,TGCGCCAGCAGCTTGTTGTCAGGGGGGAACACCGGGGAGCTGTTTTTT,CASSLLSGGNTGELFF
15,.,TRBV29-1,.,TRBJ2-3,TGCAGCGTGATGTTTTGGGGGCCCCCCACAGATACGCAGTATTTT,CSVMFWGPPTDTQYF
15,.,TRBV4-1,few,TRBJ2-4,TGCGCCAGCAGCCAAGGCCGGCAGGGGACCCTTATTCAGTACTTC,CASSQGRQGTLIQYF
16,TRBD1,TRBV19,.,TRBJ1-4,TGTGCCAGTAGTATCGGCTGGACAGGGCCTAATGAAAAACTGTTTTTT,CASSIGWTGPNEKLFF
15,TRBD1,TRBV2,.,TRBJ1-2,TGTGCCAGCAGTGATCTGAGCCAGGGGGCAGGGGGCTACACCTTC,CASSDLSQGAGGYTF
13,.,TRBV18,.,TRBJ2-1,TGTGCCAGCTCACCATCAGTTTACAATGAGCAGTTCTTC,CASSPSVYNEQFF
14,.,TRBV7-9,.,TRBJ1-5,TGTGCCAGCAGCTTAGCGGAGGGTGATCAGCCCCAGCATTTT,CASSLAEGDQPQHF
15,.,TRBV6-5,.,TRBJ1-2,TGTGCCAGCAGTTACCGAGGAGGTGTGGGGGAAGGCTACACCTTC,CASSYRGGVGEGYTF
13,.,TRBV18,.,TRBJ1-1,TGTGCCAGCTCCCCGGCTCAGAACACTGAAGCTTTCTTT,CASSPAQNTEAFF